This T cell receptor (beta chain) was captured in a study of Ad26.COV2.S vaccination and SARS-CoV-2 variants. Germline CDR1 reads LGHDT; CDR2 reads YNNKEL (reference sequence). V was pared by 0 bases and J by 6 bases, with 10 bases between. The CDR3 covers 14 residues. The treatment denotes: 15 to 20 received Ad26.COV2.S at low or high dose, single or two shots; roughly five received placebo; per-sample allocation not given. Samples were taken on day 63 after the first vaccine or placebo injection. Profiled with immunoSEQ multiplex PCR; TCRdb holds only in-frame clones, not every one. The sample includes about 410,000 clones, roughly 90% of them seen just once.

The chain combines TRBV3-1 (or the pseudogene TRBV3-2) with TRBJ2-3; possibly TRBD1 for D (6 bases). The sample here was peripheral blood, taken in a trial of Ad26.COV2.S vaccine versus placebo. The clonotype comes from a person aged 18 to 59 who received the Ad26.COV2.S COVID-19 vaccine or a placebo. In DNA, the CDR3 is TGTGCCAGCAGCCAAGAGGGGGCCCAGGATACGCAGTATTTT. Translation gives CASSQEGAQDTQYF.